One and the same sample provided the 2 T cell receptor beta chains below, sequenced in a study of blood T cell repertoires in COVID-19. Assay used: immunoSEQ multiplex PCR; TCRdb lists only in-frame clones, some missing. In the table there are some 130,000 clones, more than 70% of which are singletons. What was sequenced was peripheral blood. The receptors originated from a man aged 50-60 years with acute or convalescent COVID-19.

The chain couples TRBV5-1 to TRBJ2-2; 7 bases are a match to TRBD1. V lost 3 bases, J lost 7 bases, and 9 bases stayed unmatched. This CDR3 is built from 15 residues. Germline V CDR1 and CDR2: SGHRS, YFSETQ. The CDR3: CASSSIDRAGGELFF. Written as DNA, the CDR3 is TGCGCCAGCAGCTCGATCGACAGGGCGGGCGGGGAGCTGTTTTTT.

This chain links TRBV27 with TRBJ2-7, with 8 positions matching TRBD2. From germline, CDR1 is MNHEY and CDR2 SMNVEV (reference sequence). J gave up 4 bases and V 6 bases, and 5 bases lay outside the gene matches. The CDR3 totals 13 residues. This CDR3 reads CASRDSGTYEQYF. The CDR3 DNA reads TGTGCCAGCAGGGATAGCGGGACTTACGAGCAGTACTTC.